One sample yielded the 15 T cell receptor beta chains listed below, sequenced in a study of CD8+ T cells in alopecia areata. Reverse transcription of extracted RNA yielded cDNA, which provided the sequencing template. Only in-frame clones appear in the TCRdb table, and some are missing; sequencing was by immunoSEQ multiplex PCR. This record lists approximately 110,000 clones, none seen once only, and the top ten clones contain around 20%. What was sequenced was lesional skin. These receptors all stem from a C3H/HeJ mouse with alopecia areata. This strain has MHC haplotype H2-k.

This clone is deemed medium-sized. The listed genes are named as in mouse. Read data end 4 residues before the CDR3 end; the end is taken from the germline J gene. The chain uses TRBV13-1 and TRBJ2-3, with TRBD1 identical over 10 bases. Germline V gene sequence: CDR1 NSHNY, CDR2 SYGAGN. This CDR3 contains 14 residues. Losses at the gene ends were 7 bases for V and 3 bases for J; bases not matched to a gene: 5. CDR3 DNA (partial): TGTGCCAGCTATTCGGGACAGGGGGCAGAA. As protein: CASYSGQGAE. In full, the CDR3 reads CASYSGQGAETLYF.

Comment on this clone: Gene names are mouse gene names. The read gets to within 4 residues of the CDR3 end, and the germline J gene fills in the rest. The V call is TRBV13-3, the J call TRBJ1-1; 12 nucleotides line up with TRBD1. Germline CDR1 is NNHDY and CDR2 is SYVADS. The CDR3 totals 16 residues. Unmatched junction bases numbered 6, after V lost 3 bases and J lost 3 bases. The CDR3 is CASSVSRDRGHTEVFF. The CDR3 DNA, read in part, is TGTGCCAGCAGTGTGTCCCGGGACAGGGGGCACACA.

There are many counts of this clone. The DNA translation disagrees with the TCRdb protein at residue 11, so the protein in this description comes from the DNA. Mouse gene names and germline throughout. The CDR3 end is not reached by the read, which stops 3 residues before it; the germline J gene fills it in. The chain links TRBV13-3 to TRBJ1-3; 7 bases map to TRBD1. The CDR3 contains 14 residues. The junction had 5 bases not matched to a gene; V was cut back by 8 bases and J by 0 bases. CDR1 is NNHDY and CDR2 is SYVADS in the germline V gene. The CDR3 bases that were read are TGTGCCAGTCTCAGGGGGGATTCTGGAAATACG. Its translation is CASLRGDSGNT. The whole CDR3 region reads CASLRGDSGNTLYF.

Worth noting for this clone: Gene names follow the mouse nomenclature. The CDR3 goes on 4 residues after the read ends, and that part is filled in from the germline J gene. The chain recombines TRBV1 with TRBJ2-7, with TRBD2 matching 9 bases. Germline V gene sequence: CDR1 NSQYPW, CDR2 LRSPGD (reference sequence). After removal of 0 bases from V and 0 bases from J, the junction contained 6 bases not matched to a gene. The CDR3 runs 17 residues. The sequenced CDR3 bases are TGCACCTGCAGTGCAGAGGAACTGGGGGGTCACTCCTAT. Protein: CTCSAEELGGHSY. The CDR3 in full is CTCSAEELGGHSYEQYF.

A note on this clone: The gene symbols are mouse symbols. The read halts 4 residues ahead of the CDR3 end, with the missing end drawn from the germline J gene. This chain uses TRBV19 with TRBJ2-5; D gene ambiguous. This CDR3 comprises 15 residues. Germline CDR1 is FNHDT and CDR2 is SITEND (reference sequence). The V gene lost 2 bases and the J gene lost 0 bases, with 10 bases spanning the gap. CDR3 protein: CASSMSSLNQDTQYF. The covered CDR3 bases are TGTGCCAGCAGTATGAGCAGTCTTAACCAAGAC.

This clone was found a few times. These gene names are mouse names. From the germline J gene comes the end of the CDR3, since the read stops 4 residues before it. This chain joins TRBV13-3 and TRBJ1-1, with D possibly matching TRBD1 (5 bases). The CDR3 length is 14 residues. Germline CDR1 NNHDY, CDR2 SYVADS. The V end was cut by 4 bases, the J end by 0 bases, with 10 bases between. CDR3 loop: CASSLTDANTEVFF. CDR3 DNA, as far as it was read: TGTGCCAGCAGTCTGACAGATGCAAACACA.

As concerns this clone: The gene symbols are mouse symbols. The CDR3 is cut off 4 residues early in the read; its end comes from the germline J gene. The chain joins TRBV16 to TRBJ1-1; 7 nucleotides align to TRBD1. With V trimmed by 0 bases and J by 1 base, 2 bases remained unmatched. Germline V CDR1 and CDR2: SGHSA, FRNQAP. The CDR3 is made up of 15 amino acids. CDR3 bases read: TGTGCAAGCAGCTTAGATGAGGGGGCGAACACA. It specifies CASSLDEGANT. The whole CDR3 is CASSLDEGANTEVFF.

This clone was counted ten times or more. The gene symbols are mouse symbols. The read ends 4 residues shy of where the CDR3 ends; the end is completed using the germline J gene. This sequence joins TRBV1 and TRBJ2-1; 9 bases align to TRBD1. Losses at the gene ends were 0 bases for V and 3 bases for J; bases not matched to a gene: 0. The length of the CDR3 is 15 residues. Germline V lookup: CDR1 NSQYPW, CDR2 LRSPGD (reference sequence). The CDR3 sequence: CTCSAEGQGYAEQFF. The sequenced CDR3 bases are TGCACCTGCAGTGCAGAGGGACAGGGCTATGCT.

This clone was observed at least ten times. Here the gene names and germline are mouse. The CDR3 goes on 4 residues after the read ends, and that part is filled in from the germline J gene. This sample also contains other DNA sequences that code for the same CDR3. The V and J genes are TRBV13-3 and TRBJ1-2, with 9 nucleotides matching TRBD1. V lost 1 base, J lost 4 bases, and 5 bases stayed unmatched. The CDR3 spans 15 residues. From germline, CDR1 is NNHDY and CDR2 SYVADS. CDR3 DNA, as far as it was read: TGTGCCAGCAGTGATCCGGGACAGGGCAGCTCC. Its translation: CASSDPGQGSS. The full CDR3 is CASSDPGQGSSDYTF.

This clone appeared a few times. Germline and genes here are mouse. The read finishes 4 residues shy of the CDR3 end, and the germline J gene is used to complete it. V gene TRBV19 combines with J gene TRBJ2-1, with TRBD2 matching 7 bases. V lost 4 bases to trimming and J lost 1 base; unmatched junction nucleotides: 5. The germline V gene has CDR1 FNHDT and CDR2 SITEND (reference sequence). The CDR3 has 15 amino acids. The CDR3 loop reads CASSHPGLNYAEQFF. The CDR3 bases that were read are TGTGCCAGCAGTCATCCGGGACTGAACTATGCT. The variable domain in full, with the rest retrieved from reference TRBV19 and TRBJ2-1, is GGIITQTPKFLIGQEGQKLTLKCQQNFNHDTMYWYRQDSGKGLRLIYYSITENDLQKGDLSEGYDASREKKSSFSLTVTSAQKNEMAVFLCASSHPGLNYAEQFFGPGTRLTVL.

This clone was seen ten or more times. TCRdb's protein and the translated DNA diverge at residue 11; the protein reported here is the translation of the DNA. The listed genes are named as in mouse. The DNA ends 3 residues before the CDR3 does, and the rest of the CDR3 is filled in from the germline J gene. The chain joins TRBV5 to TRBJ1-6; 7 bases are shared with TRBD1. TRBJ1-6 is flagged as an ORF with uncertain function. CDR1 and CDR2 (germline): LGHNA, YNLKQL (reference sequence). The CDR3 has 14 amino acids. J was trimmed by 8 bases and V by 3 bases; bases with no gene match: 4. The CDR3 region is CASSHRQGDSPLYF. The part of the CDR3 DNA that was read is TGTGCCAGCAGCCACAGACAGGGTGATTCGCCC.

A note on this clone: Any gene name here is a mouse gene name. The read finishes 4 residues shy of the CDR3 end, and the germline J gene is used to complete it. The chain recombines TRBV1 with TRBJ2-7; TRBD2 is a possible D gene (6 bases). This CDR3 is 12 amino acids long. Germline V CDR1 and CDR2: NSQYPW, LRSPGD (reference sequence). Partial CDR3 DNA: TGCACCTGCAGTACGGGACTTTAT. Translation gives CTCSTGLY. The complete CDR3 protein is CTCSTGLYEQYF.

This clone was recorded a few times. Genes and germline are mouse. From the germline J gene comes the end of the CDR3, since the read stops 4 residues before it. The chain employs TRBV19 and TRBJ1-1; 9 bases match TRBD1. Germline CDR1 is FNHDT and CDR2 is SITEND (reference sequence). The V and J ends lost 5 bases and 4 bases, in that order; junction bases with no gene match: 9. CDR3 length: 15 amino acids. The DNA read from the CDR3 is TGTGCCAGCAGCAGGGACAGGGAGAGGGGCACA. Translation gives CASSRDRERGT. In full, the CDR3 reads CASSRDRERGTEVFF. The complete variable domain, with remaining parts taken from reference TRBV19 and TRBJ1-1, reads GGIITQTPKFLIGQEGQKLTLKCQQNFNHDTMYWYRQDSGKGLRLIYYSITENDLQKGDLSEGYDASREKKSSFSLTVTSAQKNEMAVFLCASSRDRERGTEVFFGKGTRLTVV.

This clone was seen a handful of times. Mouse gene names apply. CDR3 sequence reads: CASSDTNPSAETLYF. The sequenced part of the CDR3 DNA is TGTGCCAGCAGTGATACAAACCCTAGTGCAGAA. The V and J genes are TRBV13-1 and TRBJ2-3; D not certain. The read ends 4 residues shy of where the CDR3 ends; the end is completed using the germline J gene. V lost 1 base and J 0 bases, leaving 9 bases between the germline ends. CDR1 and CDR2 (germline): NSHNY, SYGAGN. The CDR3 sequence is 15 residues long.

This clone was seen at least ten times. Gene names follow the mouse nomenclature. The sequenced fragment ends 4 residues before the CDR3 boundary, so the rest is inferred from the germline J gene. The chain employs TRBV13-3 and TRBJ2-7; D is unclear. The CDR3 totals 13 residues. From germline, CDR1 is NNHDY and CDR2 SYVADS. CDR3 protein: CASSDNELYEQYF. The DNA read from the CDR3 is TGTGCCAGCAGTGATAACGAACTTTAT.